Listed here are 4 T cell receptor beta chains from one sample, sequenced in a study of T cells of healthy individuals. TCRdb itself ran the 5' RACE reads through MiXCR, one entry per CDR3 protein. The table has around 40,000 distinct CDR3 sequences, about 4.5% seen once. These receptors were collected from a human donor in good health.

This clonotype appeared a few times. J is TRBJ2-2 and V is TRBV27; 8 bases map to TRBD2. The CDR3 is 18 residues long. Trimming removed 1 base from V and 3 bases from J; junction bases left unmatched: 10. The germline V gene has CDR1 MNHEY and CDR2 SMNVEV (reference sequence). The CDR3 region is CASSLYTPSGGYTGELFF. The DNA for the CDR3 is TGTGCCAGCAGTTTATATACTCCCAGCGGGGGATACACCGGGGAGCTGTTTTTT.

This clonotype was picked up many times. This rearrangement joins TRBV19 to TRBJ2-3; D is undetermined. Germline V gene data show CDR1 as LNHDA and CDR2 as SQIVND (reference sequence). Trimming stripped 4 bases from V and 5 bases from J, with 4 bases between. CDR3 length equals 11 residues. As DNA, the CDR3 is TGTGCCAGTAGTACCGGAGATACGCAGTATTTT. This encodes CASSTGDTQYF.

This clonotype was seen a handful of times. The rearrangement uses TRBV12-3 or TRBV12-4 and TRBJ2-2; TRBD2 matches at 12 bases. This CDR3 is 18 amino acids long. With 5 bases clipped from V and 0 bases from J, the junction kept 7 bases outside the gene matches. The CDR3 here is CASSPWTSGAANTGELFF. In nucleotides, the CDR3 is TGTGCCAGCAGTCCGTGGACTAGCGGGGCCGCGAACACCGGGGAGCTGTTTTTT.

This clonotype occurred many times. The chain couples TRBV12-3 or TRBV12-4 to TRBJ2-1, with a weak D call TRBD2 (5 bases). With 2 bases removed from V and 8 bases from J, the gap between germline ends came to 16 bases. The CDR3 extends over 15 amino acids. CDR3 in amino acids: CASSLPRLAGYEQFF. The CDR3 DNA sequence: TGTGCCAGCAGTTTACCCAGGCTAGCAGGTTATGAGCAGTTCTTC.